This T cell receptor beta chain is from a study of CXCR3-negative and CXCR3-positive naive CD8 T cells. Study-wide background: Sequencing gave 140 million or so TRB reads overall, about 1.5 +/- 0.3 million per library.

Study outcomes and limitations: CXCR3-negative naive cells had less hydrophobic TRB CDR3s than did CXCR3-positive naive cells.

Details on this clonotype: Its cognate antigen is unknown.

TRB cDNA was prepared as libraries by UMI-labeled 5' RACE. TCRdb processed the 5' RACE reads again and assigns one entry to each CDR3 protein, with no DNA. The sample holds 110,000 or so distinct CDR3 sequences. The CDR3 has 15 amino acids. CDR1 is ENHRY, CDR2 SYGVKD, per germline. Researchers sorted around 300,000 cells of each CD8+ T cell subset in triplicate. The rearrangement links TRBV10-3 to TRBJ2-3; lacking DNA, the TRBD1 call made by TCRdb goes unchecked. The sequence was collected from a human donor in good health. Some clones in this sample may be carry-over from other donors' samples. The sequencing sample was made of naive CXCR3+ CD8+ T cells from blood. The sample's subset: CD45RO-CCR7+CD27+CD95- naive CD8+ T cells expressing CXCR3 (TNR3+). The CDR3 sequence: CAISESGPSTDTQYF.